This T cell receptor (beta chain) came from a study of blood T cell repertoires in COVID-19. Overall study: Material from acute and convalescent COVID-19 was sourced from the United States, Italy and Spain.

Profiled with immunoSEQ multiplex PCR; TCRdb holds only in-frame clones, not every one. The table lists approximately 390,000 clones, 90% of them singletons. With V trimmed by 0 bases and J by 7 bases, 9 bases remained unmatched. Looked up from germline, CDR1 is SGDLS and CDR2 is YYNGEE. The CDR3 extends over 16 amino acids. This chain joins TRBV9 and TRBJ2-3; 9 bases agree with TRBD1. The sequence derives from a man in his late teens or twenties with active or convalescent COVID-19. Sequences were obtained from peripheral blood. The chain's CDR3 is CASSVAGDRELNTQYF. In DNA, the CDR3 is TGTGCCAGCAGCGTAGCCGGGGACAGGGAGTTAAATACGCAGTATTTT. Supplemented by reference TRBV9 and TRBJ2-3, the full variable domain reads DSGVTQTPKHLITATGQRVTLRCSPRSGDLSVYWYQQSLDQGLQFLIQYYNGEERAKGNILERFSAQQFPDLHSELNLSSLELGDSALYFCASSVAGDRELNTQYFGPGTRLTVL.